This T cell receptor (beta chain) was profiled in a study of OX40 agonist ivuxolimab in advanced cancers. Study-wide background: Patients' therapy was ivuxolimab, an antibody that acts as an agonist of OX40 (CD134). Roughly two fifths of patients had received prior checkpoint inhibitor therapy. Findings of the study overall: The work left the antigen specificity of expanded peripheral T cells undetermined.

Blood was sampled at baseline, cycle 4 day 1, and cycle 7 day 1. This clone was recorded only once. Antigen specificity is unknown. The CDR3 has 14 residues. Germline CDR1 reads KGHSH; CDR2 reads LQKENI. V lost 3 bases and J 5 bases, leaving 14 bases between the germline ends. Sequencing used immunoSEQ multiplex PCR; TCRdb keeps in-frame clones, though not all of them. The repertoire holds approximately 91,000 clones, with around 86% as singletons. This TCR was sampled from an adult with an advanced solid tumor such as melanoma, head and neck, liver or kidney cancer. The genes are TRBV18 and TRBJ2-7; D ambiguous. Source: CD4+ or CD8+ T cells sorted from blood, taken in a trial of the OX40 agonist ivuxolimab. The CDR3 loop reads CASSPPGPRDEQYF. The CDR3 DNA is TGTGCCAGCTCACCCCCGGGCCCCCGGGACGAGCAGTACTTC.